Presented here are 27 T cell receptor beta chains from one specimen sequenced in a study of CD8 T cells in Susac syndrome. With random hexamers, roughly 0.45 to 1 ug RNA was reverse transcribed. Via MiXCR, TCRdb re-called the immunoSEQ multiplex PCR reads, giving one row per CDR3 protein. The sample holds a few hundred thousand distinct CDR3 sequences, about 95% seen once. The specimen sequenced was CD4+ T cells from PBMCs. These receptors were taken from a human donor with multiple sclerosis.

The V gene is TRBV5-6, the J gene TRBJ2-7; unclear D gene. CDR3 length: 16 amino acids. The germline V and J ends were trimmed by 2 bases and 0 bases, with 15 bases remaining between them. The germline CDR1 and CDR2 sequences are SGHDT and YYEEEE. Here the CDR3 reads CASSFRETPSSYEQYV. CDR3 sequence (DNA): TGTGCCAGCAGCTTTCGAGAGACGCCGAGCTCCTACGAGCAGTACGTC.

The chain is built from TRBV9 and TRBJ1-1; no clear D gene. CDR1 SGDLS and CDR2 YYNGEE come from the germline V gene. The ends were cut back, 0 bases at V and 0 bases at J, with 9 bases in the middle. The CDR3 length is 15 residues. CDR3 in amino acids: CASSVVINLNTEAFF. CDR3 nucleotides: TGTGCCAGCAGCGTAGTTATCAACCTGAACACTGAAGCTTTCTTT.

V gene TRBV12-3 or TRBV12-4 combines with J gene TRBJ1-1; TRBD1 might be the D (5 bases). With 2 bases removed from V and 6 bases from J, the gap between germline ends came to 7 bases. CDR3 length: 12 amino acids. Here the CDR3 DNA reads TGTGCCAGCAGTTTATGGGGCTCTGAAGCTTTCTTT. It is translated as CASSLWGSEAFF.

CDR3 protein: CAWSVNRGETQYF. The DNA of the CDR3 is TGTGCCTGGAGTGTTAACCGCGGAGAGACCCAGTACTTC. The gene calls are TRBV30 and TRBJ2-5; D gene ambiguous. The CDR3 covers 13 residues. Germline V CDR1 and CDR2: GTSNPN, SVGIG (reference sequence). Trimming shortened V by 0 bases and J by 4 bases, and 9 bases separated the two germline ends.

This chain connects TRBV6-1 to TRBJ1-1; no clear D gene. The CDR3 has 12 amino acids. Trimming took off 6 bases at V and 7 bases at J, with 12 bases between the two ends. Germline CDR1 reads MNHNS; CDR2 reads SASEGT. For the CDR3, the DNA is TGTGCCAGCAGCAGACATGAGCATGAAGCTTTCTTT. Translating it yields CASSRHEHEAFF.

The chain employs TRBV29-1 and TRBJ1-2; TRBD1 matches 8 bases. Trimming took 6 bases from V and 3 from J; bases not matched to a gene: 3. The CDR3 is made up of 12 amino acids. CDR1 and CDR2 (germline): SQVTM, ANQGSEA. The CDR3 region is CSVQGDHYGYTF. The DNA for the CDR3 is TGCAGCGTACAGGGGGACCACTATGGCTACACCTTC.

This clonotype has only a few counts. V gene TRBV30 combines with J gene TRBJ1-5, with D perhaps TRBD1 (5 bases). Germline V gene data show CDR1 as GTSNPN and CDR2 as SVGIG (reference sequence). This CDR3 is 13 amino acids long. V was clipped by 3 bases and J by 9 bases, with 15 bases between them. The CDR3 DNA reads TGTGCCTGGAGCGAGGGGAATGGACGGCCCCAGCATTTT. It is translated as CAWSEGNGRPQHF.

DNA of the CDR3: TGTGCCAGCAGTGAATTAAGCTCAACCTACGAGCAGTACTTC. This codes for CASSELSSTYEQYF. The chain uses TRBV25-1 and TRBJ2-7; D is ambiguous. Germline V gene lookup returns CDR1 MGHDK and CDR2 SYGVNS. This CDR3 contains 14 residues. Trimming removed 1 base from V and 2 bases from J, with 9 bases in between.

The chain employs TRBV3-1 and TRBJ2-7; TRBD1 matches 7 bases. Germline lookup yields CDR1 LGHDT and CDR2 YNNKEL (reference sequence). The J segment lost 3 bases and the V segment lost 4 bases, leaving 3 bases of the junction unmatched. This CDR3 has 13 residues. The CDR3 DNA sequence: TGTGCCAGCAGCCTTAACAGGGGCTACGAGCAGTACTTC. It codes for CASSLNRGYEQYF.

The chain joins TRBV20-1 to TRBJ1-2; 8 nucleotides line up with TRBD1. Unmatched junction bases numbered 5, after V lost 2 bases and J lost 6 bases. Germline V gene lookup returns CDR1 DFQATT and CDR2 SNEGSKA (reference sequence). The CDR3 is made up of 13 amino acids. The CDR3 DNA reads as TGCAGTGCTAGATCTAACAGGGGGGATGGCTACACCTTC. It translates to CSARSNRGDGYTF.

This CDR3 is CASSGHVNTEAFF. DNA for the CDR3: TGTGCCAGCAGCGGGCACGTGAACACTGAAGCTTTCTTT. V usage is TRBV9 and J usage is TRBJ1-1; D is undetermined. V was shortened by 3 bases and J by 0 bases, with 6 bases between the two germline ends. CDR1 is SGDLS and CDR2 is YYNGEE in the germline V gene. CDR3 length: 13 residues.

This clonotype was recorded only once. This chain joins TRBV2 and TRBJ1-5; 7 bases line up with TRBD1. This CDR3 is built from 15 residues. Trimming at V came to 3 bases and at J to 7 bases, leaving 9 bases not matched to a gene. Germline V gene lookup returns CDR1 SNHLY and CDR2 FYNNEI. DNA for the CDR3: TGTGCCAGCAGTGAGGAGGGGCAGGGGGTACAGCCCCAGCATTTT. Its protein product is CASSEEGQGVQPQHF.

The chain joins TRBV30 to TRBJ1-1; TRBD1 aligns across 7 bases. V lost 8 bases to trimming and J lost 0 bases; unmatched junction nucleotides: 15. The CDR3 spans 16 residues. Germline-derived CDR1 and CDR2 are GTSNPN and SVGIG (reference sequence). This CDR3 reads CAARRGSASMNTEAFF. In DNA, the CDR3 is TGTGCCGCGCGCAGGGGGAGTGCCTCCATGAACACTGAAGCTTTCTTT.

Only one count was recorded for this clonotype. The chain carries TRBV20-1 and TRBJ2-7, with D uncertain. Germline V gene lookup returns CDR1 DFQATT and CDR2 SNEGSKA (reference sequence). This CDR3 region has 15 residues. V lost 1 base and J 2 bases, leaving 15 bases between the germline ends. The CDR3 nucleotides are TGCAGTGCTAGAGCCCGTTCGGCTAGTCCCTACGAGCAGTACTTC. It yields the protein CSARARSASPYEQYF.

The chain combines TRBV7-2 with TRBJ1-6; TRBD1 matches at 9 bases. From germline, CDR1 is SGHTA and CDR2 FQGNSA. The V and J ends lost 3 bases and 10 bases, in that order; junction bases with no gene match: 4. The CDR3 is made up of 14 amino acids. CDR3 amino acids: CASSLYRGRSPLHF. DNA for the CDR3: TGTGCCAGCAGCTTGTACAGGGGGCGATCACCCCTCCACTTT.

This chain uses TRBV9 with TRBJ1-2, with TRBD1 identical over 9 bases. The J segment lost 1 base and the V segment lost 3 bases, leaving 10 bases of the junction unmatched. CDR1 and CDR2 from the germline V gene are SGDLS and YYNGEE. The CDR3 consists of 17 residues. The CDR3 sequence: CASSDPGQGVLNYGYTF. CDR3 bases: TGTGCCAGCAGCGATCCGGGACAGGGCGTCCTTAACTATGGCTACACCTTC.

The rearrangement joins TRBV29-1 to TRBJ1-2; TRBD1 aligns across 10 bases. Unmatched junction bases numbered 3, after V lost 7 bases and J lost 1 base. The CDR3 loop spans 13 amino acids. Germline V CDR1 and CDR2: SQVTM, ANQGSEA. In DNA, the CDR3 is TGCAGCGCGGGACAGGGGATTAACTATGGCTACACCTTC. As protein: CSAGQGINYGYTF.

The chain joins TRBV11-2 to TRBJ2-3; D is ambiguous. The V and J ends lost 5 bases and 6 bases respectively, with 12 bases between them. The CDR3 has 13 amino acids. Per the germline V gene, CDR1 is SGHAT and CDR2 is FQNNGV. The CDR3 region is CASSRWATDTQYF. CDR3 DNA sequence: TGTGCCAGCAGCCGCTGGGCAACGGATACGCAGTATTTT. The full variable domain, with the rest looked up from reference TRBV11-2 and TRBJ2-3, is EAGVAQSPRYKIIEKRQSVAFWCNPISGHATLYWYQQILGQGPKLLIQFQNNGVVDDSQLPKDRFSAERLKGVDSTLKIQPAKLEDSAVYLCASSRWATDTQYFGPGTRLTVL.

The chain combines TRBV2 with TRBJ2-3; the match to TRBD2 covers 8 bases. Germline trimming cut 5 bases from V and 0 bases from J; bases unmatched to any gene: 1. The CDR3 runs to 14 residues. CDR1 is SNHLY and CDR2 is FYNNEI in the germline V gene. This CDR3 reads CASSRGGSTDTQYF. In DNA form, the CDR3 reads TGTGCCAGCAGTCGCGGGGGGAGCACAGATACGCAGTATTTT.

This chain links TRBV6-5 with TRBJ1-2; D perhaps matches TRBD1 (5 bases). V gave up 8 bases and J gave up 6 bases, with 13 bases separating them. CDR1 is MNHEY and CDR2 is SVGAGI in the germline V gene. This CDR3 contains 12 residues. In DNA form, the CDR3 reads TGTGCCAGCCGGGACCTACTCGATGGCTACACCTTC. This codes for CASRDLLDGYTF.

J is TRBJ1-1 and V is TRBV7-9; possible D gene TRBD1, 5 bases. Trimming removed 5 bases from V and 4 bases from J, with 17 bases in between. Germline V gene sequence: CDR1 SEHNR, CDR2 FQNEAQ (reference sequence). The CDR3 length is 15 residues. The CDR3 reads CASSITGAPGTEAFF. The CDR3 DNA reads as TGTGCCAGCAGCATTACCGGGGCCCCGGGCACTGAAGCTTTCTTT.

The genes are TRBV29-1 and TRBJ1-5; 7 positions agree with TRBD1. There are 14 residues in the CDR3. Trimming removed 4 bases from V and 4 bases from J; junction bases left unmatched: 7. Germline V gene sequence: CDR1 SQVTM, CDR2 ANQGSEA. In nucleotides, the CDR3 is TGCAGCGTTGTTCTACAGGGGACAAATCAGCCCCAGCATTTT. Translating gives CSVVLQGTNQPQHF. The variable domain in full, with the rest retrieved from reference TRBV29-1 and TRBJ1-5, is SAVISQKPSRDICQRGTSLTIQCQVDSQVTMMFWYRQQPGQSLTLIATANQGSEATYESGFVIDKFPISRPNLTFSTLTVSNMSPEDSSIYLCSVVLQGTNQPQHFGDGTRLSIL.

This clonotype was observed once. V gene TRBV23-1 combines with J gene TRBJ2-1, with D perhaps being TRBD1 or TRBD2 (5 bases each). TRBV23-1 is labeled an ORF, and its function is uncertain. V was cut by 0 bases and J by 8 bases, with 5 bases left in between. The CDR3 contains 12 residues. CDR3 in amino acids: CASSQSGDEQFF. The CDR3 DNA sequence: TGCGCCAGCAGTCAATCGGGGGATGAGCAGTTCTTC.

The CDR3 coding sequence is TGTGCCAGCAACCCGGACTCACAGCTGAACACTGAAGCTTTCTTT. As protein: CASNPDSQLNTEAFF. The chain joins TRBV9 to TRBJ1-1; no definite D call. The germline V gene encodes CDR1 SGDLS and CDR2 YYNGEE. CDR3 length: 15 residues. V dropped 6 bases and J dropped 0 bases, with 15 bases sitting between them. The full variable domain, in which reference TRBV9 and TRBJ1-1 provide the parts outside the CDR3, is DSGVTQTPKHLITATGQRVTLRCSPRSGDLSVYWYQQSLDQGLQFLIQYYNGEERAKGNILERFSAQQFPDLHSELNLSSLELGDSALYFCASNPDSQLNTEAFFGQGTRLTVV.

This chain joins TRBV9 and TRBJ1-5; D perhaps matches TRBD1 (5 bases). Germline CDR1 is SGDLS and CDR2 is YYNGEE. There are 15 residues in the CDR3. Trimming took off 0 bases at V and 2 bases at J, with 9 bases between the two ends. The chain's CDR3 is CASSVAGTGNQPQHF. The CDR3 DNA is TGTGCCAGCAGCGTAGCAGGGACTGGCAATCAGCCCCAGCATTTT.

The chain couples TRBV7-9 to TRBJ2-5; D may be TRBD1 or TRBD2 (6 bases each). CDR1 and CDR2 (germline): SEHNR, FQNEAQ (reference sequence). V dropped 3 bases and J dropped 5 bases, with 13 bases sitting between them. The CDR3 runs to 14 residues. In nucleotides, the CDR3 is TGTGCCAGCAGCTTGGCCGGGGGCTCGGAGACCCAGTACTTC. It codes for CASSLAGGSETQYF.

The rearrangement links TRBV18 to TRBJ2-7; D ambiguous. V shed 1 base and J shed 7 bases, with 14 bases lying between them. The CDR3 consists of 14 residues. CDR1 and CDR2 (germline): KGHSH, LQKENI. The CDR3 DNA sequence: TGTGCCAGCTCACCACTCACATCTCTACGGGAGCAGTACTTC. Translated: CASSPLTSLREQYF.